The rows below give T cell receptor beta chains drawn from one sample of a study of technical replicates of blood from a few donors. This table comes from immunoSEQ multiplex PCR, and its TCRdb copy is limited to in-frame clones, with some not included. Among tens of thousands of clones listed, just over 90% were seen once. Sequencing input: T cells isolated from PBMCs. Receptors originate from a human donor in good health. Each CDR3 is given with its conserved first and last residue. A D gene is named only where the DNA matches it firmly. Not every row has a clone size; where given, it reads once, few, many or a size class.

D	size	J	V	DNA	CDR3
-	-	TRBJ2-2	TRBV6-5	TGTGCCAGCAGTTCGACGGGGAGAACCGGGGAGCTGTTTTTT	CASSSTGRTGELFF
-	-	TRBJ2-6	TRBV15	TGTGCCACCAGCAGAGATCACACAGGGTCCTCTGGGGCCAACGTCCTGACTTTC	CATSRDHTGSSGANVLTF
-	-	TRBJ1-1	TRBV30	TGTGCCTGGAAGCGGGTGGGGTGGAACACTGAAGCTTTCTTT	CAWKRVGWNTEAFF
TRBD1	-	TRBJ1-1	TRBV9	TGTGCCAGCAGCGCAACCACAGGGGGCACTGAAGCTTTCTTT	CASSATTGGTEAFF
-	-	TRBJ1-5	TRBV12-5	TGTGCTAGTGGTTTGCTCCCGTATAGCAATCAGCCCCAGCATTTT	CASGLLPYSNQPQHF
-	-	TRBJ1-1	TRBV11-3	TGTGCCAGCAGCTTAGGGGGAGGGAACACTGAAGCTTTCTTT	CASSLGGGNTEAFF
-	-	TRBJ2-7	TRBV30	TGTGCCTGGAGTGTAATCGCGGGGCCCGCCTACGAGCAGTACTTC	CAWSVIAGPAYEQYF
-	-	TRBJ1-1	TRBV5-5	TGTGCCAGCAGGTTTACAGGGAGCACTGAAGCTTTCTTT	CASRFTGSTEAFF
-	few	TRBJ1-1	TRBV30	TGTGCCTGGAGTCTCTTGAACACTGAAGCTTTCTTT	CAWSLLNTEAFF
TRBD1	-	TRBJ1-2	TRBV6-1	TGTGCCAGCAGTGAAGCGGACAGGGGAGGAAGCTACACCTTC	CASSEADRGGSYTF
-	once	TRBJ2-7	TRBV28	TGTGCCAGCAGAATGGCGGGCGTCCACGAGCAGTACTTC	CASRMAGVHEQYF
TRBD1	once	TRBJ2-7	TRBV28	TGTGCCAGCCTCCGGGACAGGCCCTACGAGCAGTACTTC	CASLRDRPYEQYF
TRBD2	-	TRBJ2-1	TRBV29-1	TGCAGCGCCACCGGTGACGGGAGGTACAATGAGCAGTTCTTC	CSATGDGRYNEQFF
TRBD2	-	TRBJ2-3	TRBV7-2	TGTGCCAGCAGCGCCCGACCCGGACTAGCGGGAGAAACAGATACGCAGTATTTT	CASSARPGLAGETDTQYF
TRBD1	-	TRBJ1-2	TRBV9	TGTGCCAGCAAGGGTATCGGGACAGGTCCTATCGGGTATGGCTACACCTTC	CASKGIGTGPIGYGYTF
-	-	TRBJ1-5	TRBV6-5	TGTGCCAGCAGCCCCGACAGTAGCAATCAGCCCCAGCATTTT	CASSPDSSNQPQHF
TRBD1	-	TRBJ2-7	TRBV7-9	TGTGCCAGCAGCTTAACAGGGGTTACCTACGAGCAGTACTTC	CASSLTGVTYEQYF
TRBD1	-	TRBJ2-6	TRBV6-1	TGTGCCAGCAGGGTAACAGGGGGTGGTGCCAACGTCCTGACTTTC	CASRVTGGGANVLTF
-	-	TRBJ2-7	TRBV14	TGTGCCAGCAGCCAGGACAGAGCAATCCTTATCCACGAGCAGTACTTC	CASSQDRAILIHEQYF
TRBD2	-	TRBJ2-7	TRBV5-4	TGTGCCAGCAGCTTAGCGGGAGGAGGAGGCTACGAGCAGTACTTC	CASSLAGGGGYEQYF
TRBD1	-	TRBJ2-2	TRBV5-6	TGTGCCAGCAGCTGGTGGGACAGCACCGGGGAGCTGTTTTTT	CASSWWDSTGELFF
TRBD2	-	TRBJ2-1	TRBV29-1	TGCAGCGTCTCTAGCGGTAGCTCCTACAATGAGCAGTTCTTC	CSVSSGSSYNEQFF
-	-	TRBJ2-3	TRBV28	TGTGCCAGCAGGCCTAGCTCGGATACGCAGTATTTT	CASRPSSDTQYF
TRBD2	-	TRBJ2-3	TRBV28	TGTGCCAGCAGTAGGACTAGCGGGGGGGCGGATACGCAGTATTTT	CASSRTSGGADTQYF
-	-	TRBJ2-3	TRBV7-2	TGTGCCAGCAGCTTATTAGTATTCCCAGATACGCAGTATTTT	CASSLLVFPDTQYF
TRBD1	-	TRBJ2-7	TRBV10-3	TGTGCCATCAGTGGACAGGGGACCTACGAGCAGTACTTC	CAISGQGTYEQYF
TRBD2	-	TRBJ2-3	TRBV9	TGTGCCAGCAGCGCGTGGACTAGCGGCACAGATACGCAGTATTTT	CASSAWTSGTDTQYF
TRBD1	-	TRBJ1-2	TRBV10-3	TGTGCCATCGGGGGACAGGGCAACTATGGCTACACCTTC	CAIGGQGNYGYTF
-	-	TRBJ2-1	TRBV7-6	TGTGCCAGCAGCTTGAGAACAGGCTCCTACAATGAGCAGTTCTTC	CASSLRTGSYNEQFF